The rows below give T cell receptor beta chains drawn from one sample of a study of response to subunit inactivated influenza vaccine. TCRdb processed the RT-PCR reads anew with MiXCR; each CDR3 protein has one entry. In the table there are 430,000 or so distinct CDR3 sequences, 10% to 11% of which are singletons. The sample consisted of PBMCs from blood, taken more than 35 days after vaccination. Receptor source: a man aged 50-59 years who received an inactivated influenza vaccine. CDR3s include the opening cysteine and the closing phenylalanine or tryptophan. D genes are given only for firm matches. Not every row has a clone size; where given, it reads once, few, many or a size class.

clone_size: few; v_call: TRBV5-1; j_call: TRBJ2-5; d_call: TRBD1; cdr3_aa: CASSLGTGGDQETQYF; cdr3_nt: TGCGCCAGCAGCTTGGGGACAGGAGGAGACCAAGAGACCCAGTACTTC
clone_size: NA; v_call: TRBV4-2; j_call: TRBJ1-4; d_call: NA; cdr3_aa: CASSQGHLSGGWDPNEKLFF; cdr3_nt: TGTGCCAGCAGCCAAGGGCATCTCAGCGGAGGTTGGGATCCTAATGAAAAACTGTTTTTT
clone_size: NA; v_call: TRBV20-1; j_call: TRBJ1-6; d_call: NA; cdr3_aa: CSARGRGSSYNSPLHF; cdr3_nt: TGCAGTGCTAGAGGTCGAGGGAGCTCCTATAATTCACCCCTCCACTTT
clone_size: NA; v_call: TRBV2; j_call: TRBJ2-7; d_call: NA; cdr3_aa: CASSEIPSSEQYF; cdr3_nt: TGTGCCAGCAGTGAAATACCCAGTAGCGAGCAGTACTTC
clone_size: few; v_call: TRBV28; j_call: TRBJ1-5; d_call: TRBD1; cdr3_aa: CASRPGGRTLSAQHF; cdr3_nt: TGTGCCAGCAGGCCAGGGGGACGGACCCTATCTGCCCAGCATTTT
clone_size: many; v_call: TRBV7-6; j_call: TRBJ2-1; d_call: TRBD2; cdr3_aa: CASSHGTSGLNEQFF; cdr3_nt: TGTGCCAGCAGCCACGGGACTAGCGGTCTAAATGAGCAGTTCTTC
clone_size: many; v_call: TRBV5-1; j_call: TRBJ2-1; d_call: TRBD2; cdr3_aa: CASSKGLAGGSGDEQFF; cdr3_nt: TGCGCCAGCAGCAAGGGACTAGCGGGGGGGTCGGGCGATGAGCAGTTCTTC
clone_size: many; v_call: TRBV5-1; j_call: TRBJ2-3; d_call: TRBD2; cdr3_aa: CASSRTALGGAEGDTQYF; cdr3_nt: TGCGCCAGCAGCCGGACAGCTCTCGGGGGGGCCGAGGGAGATACGCAGTATTTT
clone_size: NA; v_call: TRBV12-3/TRBV12-4; j_call: TRBJ2-5; d_call: TRBD1; cdr3_aa: CASSSGGWETQYF; cdr3_nt: TGTGCCAGCAGCTCAGGGGGTTGGGAGACCCAGTACTTC
clone_size: few; v_call: TRBV5-1; j_call: TRBJ2-3; d_call: NA; cdr3_aa: CASSFSGRPTDTQYF; cdr3_nt: TGCGCCAGCAGCTTTTCGGGAAGGCCCACAGATACGCAGTATTTT
clone_size: few; v_call: TRBV28; j_call: TRBJ2-1; d_call: TRBD2; cdr3_aa: CASSFSGSGSSYNEQFF; cdr3_nt: TGTGCCAGCAGTTTTTCCGGGAGCGGGAGCTCCTACAATGAGCAGTTCTTC
clone_size: NA; v_call: TRBV5-1; j_call: TRBJ2-1; d_call: TRBD2; cdr3_aa: CASSQRTSGGYNEQFF; cdr3_nt: TGCGCCAGCAGCCAAAGGACTAGCGGAGGCTACAATGAGCAGTTCTTC
clone_size: few; v_call: TRBV27; j_call: TRBJ2-7; d_call: NA; cdr3_aa: CASGRLSGLGEQYF; cdr3_nt: TGTGCCAGCGGGCGTCTTAGCGGCCTTGGGGAGCAGTACTTC
clone_size: NA; v_call: TRBV12-3/TRBV12-4; j_call: TRBJ2-1; d_call: TRBD2; cdr3_aa: CASSTGLAGRLDEQFF; cdr3_nt: TGTGCCAGCAGCACAGGACTAGCGGGGCGCCTCGATGAGCAGTTCTTC
clone_size: NA; v_call: TRBV20-1; j_call: TRBJ2-7; d_call: TRBD2; cdr3_aa: CSARRREGNYEQYF; cdr3_nt: TGCAGTGCTAGACGCCGGGAGGGGAACTACGAGCAGTACTTC
clone_size: many; v_call: TRBV6-1; j_call: TRBJ2-1; d_call: NA; cdr3_aa: CASSRRDEQFF; cdr3_nt: TGTGCCAGCAGTCGACGGGATGAGCAGTTCTTC
clone_size: NA; v_call: TRBV20-1; j_call: TRBJ2-5; d_call: TRBD2; cdr3_aa: CSAPRAGGPETQYF; cdr3_nt: TGCAGTGCTCCGAGAGCGGGAGGGCCAGAGACCCAGTACTTC
clone_size: few; v_call: TRBV7-2; j_call: TRBJ2-3; d_call: NA; cdr3_aa: CASSLFSERPQYF; cdr3_nt: TGTGCCAGCAGCTTATTCAGTGAAAGGCCGCAGTATTTT
clone_size: few; v_call: TRBV12-3/TRBV12-4; j_call: TRBJ1-3; d_call: NA; cdr3_aa: CASTPGTDHSIYF; cdr3_nt: TGTGCCAGCACCCCCGGGACTGACCACTCCATATATTTT
clone_size: many; v_call: TRBV4-2; j_call: TRBJ2-2; d_call: NA; cdr3_aa: CASSPSGNTGELFF; cdr3_nt: TGTGCCAGCAGCCCGAGCGGTAACACCGGGGAGCTGTTTTTT
clone_size: few; v_call: TRBV7-6; j_call: TRBJ1-2; d_call: TRBD1; cdr3_aa: CASSLAVRGRGNGYTF; cdr3_nt: TGTGCCAGCAGCTTAGCCGTCAGGGGGCGCGGGAATGGCTACACCTTC
clone_size: many; v_call: TRBV20-1; j_call: TRBJ1-2; d_call: NA; cdr3_aa: CSATRPSGGYTF; cdr3_nt: TGCAGTGCTACCCGACCGTCTGGGGGCTACACCTTC
clone_size: NA; v_call: TRBV2; j_call: TRBJ1-1; d_call: NA; cdr3_aa: CASVLEGTEAFF; cdr3_nt: TGTGCCAGCGTCTTGGAGGGCACTGAAGCTTTCTTT
clone_size: few; v_call: TRBV7-9; j_call: TRBJ2-2; d_call: TRBD1; cdr3_aa: CASIRSGGPTGELFF; cdr3_nt: TGTGCCAGCATACGGTCAGGGGGACCCACCGGGGAGCTGTTTTTT
clone_size: NA; v_call: TRBV12-3/TRBV12-4; j_call: TRBJ2-7; d_call: NA; cdr3_aa: CASSPTSIGAEQYF; cdr3_nt: TGTGCCAGCAGTCCCACCTCGATTGGGGCCGAGCAGTACTTC
clone_size: many; v_call: TRBV12-3/TRBV12-4; j_call: TRBJ2-5; d_call: NA; cdr3_aa: CASKLGETQYF; cdr3_nt: TGTGCCAGCAAGTTGGGAGAGACCCAGTACTTC
clone_size: few; v_call: TRBV7-7; j_call: TRBJ2-3; d_call: NA; cdr3_aa: CASSQGALGTDTQYF; cdr3_nt: TGTGCCAGCAGCCAAGGGGCGCTTGGCACAGATACGCAGTATTTT
clone_size: many; v_call: TRBV7-9; j_call: TRBJ2-7; d_call: TRBD2; cdr3_aa: CASSLGLAGYYEQYF; cdr3_nt: TGTGCCAGCAGCCTAGGACTAGCGGGATACTACGAGCAGTACTTC
clone_size: many; v_call: TRBV12-3/TRBV12-4; j_call: TRBJ2-3; d_call: NA; cdr3_aa: CASSLGARIDTQYF; cdr3_nt: TGTGCCAGCAGTTTAGGGGCCCGAATTGATACGCAGTATTTT
clone_size: NA; v_call: TRBV29-1; j_call: TRBJ2-1; d_call: NA; cdr3_aa: CSVVHSSSYNEQFF; cdr3_nt: TGCAGCGTTGTCCACAGCAGCTCCTACAATGAGCAGTTCTTC
clone_size: few; v_call: TRBV20-1; j_call: TRBJ1-1; d_call: NA; cdr3_aa: CSARATEAFF; cdr3_nt: TGCAGTGCTAGAGCGACTGAAGCTTTCTTT
clone_size: NA; v_call: TRBV12-3/TRBV12-4; j_call: TRBJ2-1; d_call: NA; cdr3_aa: CALQRGDEQFF; cdr3_nt: TGTGCCCTGCAAAGGGGGGATGAGCAGTTCTTC
clone_size: few; v_call: TRBV11-2; j_call: TRBJ2-3; d_call: TRBD1; cdr3_aa: CASSLSAWRGQGNTDTQYF; cdr3_nt: TGTGCCAGCAGCCTGTCGGCCTGGCGGGGACAGGGGAACACAGATACGCAGTATTTT
clone_size: few; v_call: TRBV25-1; j_call: TRBJ2-6; d_call: TRBD2; cdr3_aa: CASKAGGLSGANVLTF; cdr3_nt: TGTGCCAGCAAAGCGGGAGGACTCTCTGGGGCCAACGTCCTGACTTTC
clone_size: many; v_call: TRBV5-1; j_call: TRBJ2-3; d_call: NA; cdr3_aa: CASSFQGRDTQYF; cdr3_nt: TGCGCCAGCAGCTTCCAGGGGAGAGATACGCAGTATTTT
clone_size: many; v_call: TRBV12-3/TRBV12-4; j_call: TRBJ2-3; d_call: TRBD2; cdr3_aa: CASSFVAGGPVTQYF; cdr3_nt: TGTGCCAGCAGTTTCGTAGCGGGAGGGCCGGTTACGCAGTATTTT
clone_size: few; v_call: TRBV7-9; j_call: TRBJ2-1; d_call: NA; cdr3_aa: CASRVGADGEQFF; cdr3_nt: TGTGCCAGCAGGGTGGGGGCGGATGGTGAGCAGTTCTTC
clone_size: few; v_call: TRBV4-3; j_call: TRBJ1-4; d_call: NA; cdr3_aa: CASSLGSYEKLFF; cdr3_nt: TGCGCCAGCAGCCTAGGGTCTTATGAAAAACTGTTTTTT
clone_size: NA; v_call: TRBV6-2/TRBV6-3; j_call: TRBJ1-2; d_call: NA; cdr3_aa: CASSYGPNYGYTF; cdr3_nt: TGTGCCAGCAGTTACGGACCTAACTATGGCTACACCTTC
clone_size: few; v_call: TRBV20-1; j_call: TRBJ1-4; d_call: NA; cdr3_aa: CSASNRDEKLFF; cdr3_nt: TGCAGTGCTAGTAACAGGGACGAAAAACTGTTTTTT
clone_size: NA; v_call: TRBV7-9; j_call: TRBJ2-5; d_call: NA; cdr3_aa: CASSLVHLQETQYF; cdr3_nt: TGTGCCAGCAGCTTAGTGCACCTCCAAGAGACCCAGTACTTC
clone_size: few; v_call: TRBV4-3; j_call: TRBJ1-6; d_call: NA; cdr3_aa: CASSQEHSGGSPLHF; cdr3_nt: TGCGCCAGCAGCCAAGAACACAGTGGGGGGTCACCCCTCCACTTT
clone_size: few; v_call: TRBV11-2; j_call: TRBJ2-7; d_call: NA; cdr3_aa: CASSDSRIPGVGQYF; cdr3_nt: TGTGCCAGCAGCGATAGCCGCATCCCAGGCGTAGGGCAGTACTTC
clone_size: NA; v_call: TRBV5-1; j_call: TRBJ1-2; d_call: TRBD1; cdr3_aa: CASSPGQGLNGYTF; cdr3_nt: TGCGCCAGCAGCCCAGGACAGGGGTTAAATGGCTACACCTTC
clone_size: NA; v_call: TRBV4-3; j_call: TRBJ2-2; d_call: NA; cdr3_aa: CASSLGASVPGELFF; cdr3_nt: TGCGCCAGCAGCCTCGGGGCTAGCGTACCCGGGGAGCTGTTTTTT
clone_size: NA; v_call: TRBV6-2/TRBV6-3; j_call: TRBJ1-5; d_call: NA; cdr3_aa: CASSATGLGTEIADF; cdr3_nt: TGTGCCAGTTCTGCTACAGGTCTGGGTACGGAAATAGCCGATTTT
clone_size: many; v_call: TRBV5-1; j_call: TRBJ2-3; d_call: NA; cdr3_aa: CASRGATDTQYF; cdr3_nt: TGCGCCAGCAGGGGGGCCACAGATACGCAGTATTTT
clone_size: NA; v_call: TRBV7-9; j_call: TRBJ2-5; d_call: NA; cdr3_aa: CASSLFAEETQYF; cdr3_nt: TGTGCCAGCAGCTTATTTGCGGAAGAGACCCAGTACTTC
clone_size: NA; v_call: TRBV14; j_call: TRBJ1-1; d_call: TRBD1; cdr3_aa: CASSSTGERATEAFF; cdr3_nt: TGTGCCAGCAGTTCGACAGGGGAGAGGGCCACTGAAGCTTTCTTT
clone_size: NA; v_call: TRBV24-1; j_call: TRBJ2-2; d_call: NA; cdr3_aa: CATSDFGIPGAGELFF; cdr3_nt: TGTGCCACCAGTGATTTTGGAATACCCGGGGCCGGGGAGCTGTTTTTT
clone_size: NA; v_call: TRBV12-3/TRBV12-4; j_call: TRBJ2-7; d_call: NA; cdr3_aa: CASSHPGDEQYF; cdr3_nt: TGTGCCAGCAGCCACCCGGGGGACGAGCAGTACTTC
clone_size: many; v_call: TRBV20-1; j_call: TRBJ2-3; d_call: TRBD2; cdr3_aa: CSAKGLAGMGTDTQYF; cdr3_nt: TGCAGTGCTAAGGGGCTAGCGGGAATGGGGACAGATACGCAGTATTTT
clone_size: NA; v_call: TRBV20-1; j_call: TRBJ2-5; d_call: TRBD1; cdr3_aa: CSATSGTGEETQYF; cdr3_nt: TGCAGTGCTACCTCCGGGACAGGGGAAGAGACCCAGTACTTC
clone_size: few; v_call: TRBV6-5; j_call: TRBJ1-1; d_call: TRBD1; cdr3_aa: CASSSTTGVGTEAFF; cdr3_nt: TGTGCCAGCAGTTCCACGACAGGGGTAGGCACTGAAGCTTTCTTT
clone_size: few; v_call: TRBV15; j_call: TRBJ2-3; d_call: TRBD2; cdr3_aa: CATSRDRTSGRLNTQYF; cdr3_nt: TGTGCCACCAGCAGAGATCGGACTAGCGGGAGACTCAATACGCAGTATTTT
clone_size: NA; v_call: TRBV10-3; j_call: TRBJ1-5; d_call: NA; cdr3_aa: CAISDGVEQPQHF; cdr3_nt: TGTGCCATCAGTGATGGGGTGGAACAGCCCCAGCATTTT
clone_size: few; v_call: TRBV20-1; j_call: TRBJ2-7; d_call: NA; cdr3_aa: CSASRREKEQYF; cdr3_nt: TGCAGTGCTAGTCGAAGGGAAAAGGAGCAGTACTTC
clone_size: few; v_call: TRBV7-9; j_call: TRBJ1-5; d_call: NA; cdr3_aa: CASSPGPDSNQPQHF; cdr3_nt: TGTGCCAGCAGCCCAGGACCTGATAGCAATCAGCCCCAGCATTTT
clone_size: NA; v_call: TRBV5-1; j_call: TRBJ2-1; d_call: TRBD2; cdr3_aa: CASRSGLADFNEQFF; cdr3_nt: TGCGCCAGCAGGTCGGGACTAGCGGACTTCAATGAGCAGTTCTTC
clone_size: NA; v_call: TRBV20-1; j_call: TRBJ2-7; d_call: TRBD2; cdr3_aa: CSASRAPGLASYEQYF; cdr3_nt: TGCAGTGCTAGTCGTGCACCGGGACTAGCGTCCTACGAGCAGTACTTC